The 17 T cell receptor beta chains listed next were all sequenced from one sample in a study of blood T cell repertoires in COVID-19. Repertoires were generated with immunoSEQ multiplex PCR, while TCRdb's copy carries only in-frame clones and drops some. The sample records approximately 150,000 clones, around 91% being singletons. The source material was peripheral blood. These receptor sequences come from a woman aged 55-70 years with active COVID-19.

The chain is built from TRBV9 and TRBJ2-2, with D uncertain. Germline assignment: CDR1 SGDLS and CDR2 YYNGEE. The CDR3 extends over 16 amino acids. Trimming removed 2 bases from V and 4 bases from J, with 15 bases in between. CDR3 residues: CASSVLPSIATGELFF. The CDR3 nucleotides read TGTGCCAGCAGCGTCCTCCCCTCAATAGCCACCGGGGAGCTGTTTTTT.

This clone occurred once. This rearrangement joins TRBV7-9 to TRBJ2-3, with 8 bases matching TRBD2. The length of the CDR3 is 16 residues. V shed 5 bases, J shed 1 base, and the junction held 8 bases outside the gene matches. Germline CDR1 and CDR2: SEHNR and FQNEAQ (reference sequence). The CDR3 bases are TGTGCCAGCAGCCCTCTCTGGCGGGAGGGCACAGATACGCAGTATTTT. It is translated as CASSPLWREGTDTQYF.

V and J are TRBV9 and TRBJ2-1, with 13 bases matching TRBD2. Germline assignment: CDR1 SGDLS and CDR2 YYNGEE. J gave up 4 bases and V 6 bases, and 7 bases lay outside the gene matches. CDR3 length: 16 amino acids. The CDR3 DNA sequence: TGTGCCAGCAACAGACTAGCGGGAGGTCCATACAATGAGCAGTTCTTC. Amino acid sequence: CASNRLAGGPYNEQFF.

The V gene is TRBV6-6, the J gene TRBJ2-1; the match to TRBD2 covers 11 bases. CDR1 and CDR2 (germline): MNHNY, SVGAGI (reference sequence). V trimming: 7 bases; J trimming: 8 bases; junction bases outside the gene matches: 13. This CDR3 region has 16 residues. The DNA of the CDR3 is TGTGCCAGCACCCAATTCAGACTAGCGGGATTGGATGAGCAGTTCTTC. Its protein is CASTQFRLAGLDEQFF.

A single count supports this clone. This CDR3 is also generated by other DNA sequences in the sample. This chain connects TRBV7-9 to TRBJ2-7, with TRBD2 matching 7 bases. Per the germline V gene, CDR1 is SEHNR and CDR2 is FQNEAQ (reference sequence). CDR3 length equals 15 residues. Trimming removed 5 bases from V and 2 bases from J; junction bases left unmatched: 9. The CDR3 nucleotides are TGTGCCAGCAGCCGAAGACTAGCTACAACCTACGAGCAGTACTTC. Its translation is CASSRRLATTYEQYF.

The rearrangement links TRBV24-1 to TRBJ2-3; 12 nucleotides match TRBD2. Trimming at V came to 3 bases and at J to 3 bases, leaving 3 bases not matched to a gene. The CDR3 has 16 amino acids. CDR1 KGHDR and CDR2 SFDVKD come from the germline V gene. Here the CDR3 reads CATSDPLAGGTDTQYF. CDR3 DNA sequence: TGTGCCACCAGTGATCCCCTAGCGGGGGGGACAGATACGCAGTATTTT.

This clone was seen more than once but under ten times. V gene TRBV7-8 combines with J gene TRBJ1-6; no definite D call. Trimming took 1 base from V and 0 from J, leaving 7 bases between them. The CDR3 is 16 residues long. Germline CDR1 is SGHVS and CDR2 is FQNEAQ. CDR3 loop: CASSLVLSSYNSPLHF. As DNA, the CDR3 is TGTGCCAGCAGCTTAGTGCTGAGCTCCTATAATTCACCCCTCCACTTT.

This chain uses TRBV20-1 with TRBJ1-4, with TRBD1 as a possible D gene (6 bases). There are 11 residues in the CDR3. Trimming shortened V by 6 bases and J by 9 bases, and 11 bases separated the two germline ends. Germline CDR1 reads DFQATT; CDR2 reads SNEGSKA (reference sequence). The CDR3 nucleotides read TGCAGTGCGACGGACAGTCAAAAACTGTTTTTT. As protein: CSATDSQKLFF.

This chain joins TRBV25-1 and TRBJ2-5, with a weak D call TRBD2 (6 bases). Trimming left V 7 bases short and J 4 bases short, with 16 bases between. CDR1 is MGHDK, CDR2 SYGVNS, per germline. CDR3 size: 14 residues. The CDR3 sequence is CASTTGGMAETQYF. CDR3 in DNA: TGTGCCAGCACTACTGGCGGGATGGCAGAGACCCAGTACTTC.

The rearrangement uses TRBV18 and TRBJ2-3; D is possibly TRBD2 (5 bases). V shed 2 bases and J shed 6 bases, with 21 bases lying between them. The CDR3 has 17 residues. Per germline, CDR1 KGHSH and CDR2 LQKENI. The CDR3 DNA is TGTGCCAGCTCACCATCTCGGGCAAATTTCGTAGCGGATACGCAGTATTTT. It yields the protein CASSPSRANFVADTQYF.

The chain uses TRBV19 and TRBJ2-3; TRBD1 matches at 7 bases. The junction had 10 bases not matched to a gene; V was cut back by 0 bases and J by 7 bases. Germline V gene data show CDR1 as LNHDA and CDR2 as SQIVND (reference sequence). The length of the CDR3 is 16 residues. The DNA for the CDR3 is TGTGCCAGTAGTATAGATAGCTGGCAGGGGGTAAATACGCAGTATTTT. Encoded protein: CASSIDSWQGVNTQYF. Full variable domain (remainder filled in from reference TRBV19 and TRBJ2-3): DGGITQSPKYLFRKEGQNVTLSCEQNLNHDAMYWYRQDPGQGLRLIYYSQIVNDFQKGDIAEGYSVSREKKESFPLTVTSAQKNPTAFYLCASSIDSWQGVNTQYFGPGTRLTVL.

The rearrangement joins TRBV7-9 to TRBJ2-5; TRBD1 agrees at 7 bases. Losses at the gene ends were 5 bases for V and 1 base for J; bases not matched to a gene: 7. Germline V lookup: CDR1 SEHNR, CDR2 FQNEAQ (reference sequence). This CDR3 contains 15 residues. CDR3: CASSETGTLQETQYF. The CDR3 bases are TGTGCCAGCAGCGAGACAGGGACACTCCAAGAGACCCAGTACTTC.

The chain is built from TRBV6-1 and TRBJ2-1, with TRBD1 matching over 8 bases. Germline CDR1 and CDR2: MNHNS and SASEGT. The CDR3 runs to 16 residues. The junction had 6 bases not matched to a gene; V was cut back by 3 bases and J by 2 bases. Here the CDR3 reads CASSDQTGDPYNEQFF. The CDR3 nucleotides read TGTGCCAGCAGTGACCAGACAGGGGACCCCTACAATGAGCAGTTCTTC.

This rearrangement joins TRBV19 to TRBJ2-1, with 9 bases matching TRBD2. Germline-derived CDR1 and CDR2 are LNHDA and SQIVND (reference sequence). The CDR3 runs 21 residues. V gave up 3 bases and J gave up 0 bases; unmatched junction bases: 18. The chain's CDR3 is CASSISGSGGEGPSSYNEQFF. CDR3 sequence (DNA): TGTGCCAGTAGTATTAGCGGGAGTGGCGGAGAGGGCCCTAGCTCCTACAATGAGCAGTTCTTC. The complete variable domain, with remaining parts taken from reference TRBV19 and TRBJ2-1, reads DGGITQSPKYLFRKEGQNVTLSCEQNLNHDAMYWYRQDPGQGLRLIYYSQIVNDFQKGDIAEGYSVSREKKESFPLTVTSAQKNPTAFYLCASSISGSGGEGPSSYNEQFFGPGTRLTVL.

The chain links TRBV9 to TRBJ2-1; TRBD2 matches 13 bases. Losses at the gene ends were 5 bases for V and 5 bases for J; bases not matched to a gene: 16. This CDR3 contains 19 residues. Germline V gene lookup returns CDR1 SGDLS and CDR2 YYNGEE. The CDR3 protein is CASSLTGLAGMSGNNEQFF. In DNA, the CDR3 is TGTGCCAGCAGTCTCACGGGACTAGCGGGAATGAGTGGAAACAATGAGCAGTTCTTC.

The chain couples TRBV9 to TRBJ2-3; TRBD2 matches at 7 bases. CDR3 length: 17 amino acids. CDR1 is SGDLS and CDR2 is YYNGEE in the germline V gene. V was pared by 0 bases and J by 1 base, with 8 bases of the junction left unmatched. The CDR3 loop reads CASSVELAPEGTDTQYF. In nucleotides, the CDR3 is TGTGCCAGCAGCGTAGAACTAGCGCCCGAGGGCACAGATACGCAGTATTTT. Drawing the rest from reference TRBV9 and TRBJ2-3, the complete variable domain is DSGVTQTPKHLITATGQRVTLRCSPRSGDLSVYWYQQSLDQGLQFLIQYYNGEERAKGNILERFSAQQFPDLHSELNLSSLELGDSALYFCASSVELAPEGTDTQYFGPGTRLTVL.

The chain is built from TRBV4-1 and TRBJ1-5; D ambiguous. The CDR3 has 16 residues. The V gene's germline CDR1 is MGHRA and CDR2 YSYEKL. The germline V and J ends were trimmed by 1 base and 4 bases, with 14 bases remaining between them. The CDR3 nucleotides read TGCGCCAGCAGCCAAGCACCGTCACAGCTAAATCAGCCCCAGCATTTT. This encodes CASSQAPSQLNQPQHF.